Listed below are T cell receptor beta chains from one sample, sequenced in a study of post-analysis software for immune sequencing data. TCRdb re-called the PCR reads with MiXCR, one entry per CDR3 protein. The sample includes a few hundred thousand distinct CDR3 sequences, 36% seen only once; the top ten take around 4.8%. Sequencing was carried out using blood. These receptors were obtained from a girl aged 5-17 years with multiple sclerosis. The CDR3 runs from the conserved cysteine through the conserved F or W. The D gene is left open where the match is weak. Where a row states a size, it is once, few, many or the class of an expanded clone; other rows omit it.

TRBV10-3,.,.,TRBJ2-7,CAISEAPLGTSNYEQYF,TGTGCCATCAGTGAAGCCCCATTGGGGACGAGTAACTACGAGCAGTACTTC
TRBV15,.,TRBD2,TRBJ2-3,CATSRDSASGRADTQYF,TGTGCCACCAGCAGAGATTCCGCTAGCGGGAGGGCAGATACGCAGTATTTT
TRBV6-1,many,TRBD2,TRBJ2-5,CASSRGLAVGETQYF,TGTGCCAGCAGCCGGGGACTAGCCGTCGGAGAGACCCAGTACTTC
TRBV6-5,.,.,TRBJ2-7,CASSSGTFSYEQYF,TGTGCCAGCAGTAGCGGAACCTTTTCCTACGAGCAGTACTTC
TRBV11-1,.,.,TRBJ2-1,CASSSRTGGYNERYF,TGTGCCAGCAGCTCCCGGACTGGGGGCTACAATGAGCGGTACTTC
TRBV9,few,.,TRBJ1-1,CASSVVGSTETFF,TGTGCCAGCAGCGTAGTGGGGAGCACTGAAACTTTCTTT
TRBV12-3/TRBV12-4,few,TRBD1,TRBJ2-2,CASSRDRGPGELFF,TGTGCCAGCAGCCGGGACAGGGGGCCCGGGGAGCTGTTTTTT
TRBV27,.,TRBD2,TRBJ2-5,CASSPRRGRTFGETQYF,TGTGCCAGCAGCCCCCGGCGCGGGAGGACTTTCGGGGAGACCCAGTACTTC
TRBV7-6,few,TRBD1,TRBJ2-5,CASSPGQGAGETQYF,TGTGCCAGCAGCCCAGGACAGGGCGCAGGAGAGACCCAGTACTTC
TRBV10-3,many,.,TRBJ2-2,CAIRNTGELFF,TGTGCCATCAGAAACACCGGGGAGCTGTTTTTT
TRBV30,.,TRBD2,TRBJ2-1,CAWSPKGLAGVDEQFF,TGTGCCTGGAGTCCAAAGGGCCTAGCGGGAGTGGATGAGCAGTTCTTC